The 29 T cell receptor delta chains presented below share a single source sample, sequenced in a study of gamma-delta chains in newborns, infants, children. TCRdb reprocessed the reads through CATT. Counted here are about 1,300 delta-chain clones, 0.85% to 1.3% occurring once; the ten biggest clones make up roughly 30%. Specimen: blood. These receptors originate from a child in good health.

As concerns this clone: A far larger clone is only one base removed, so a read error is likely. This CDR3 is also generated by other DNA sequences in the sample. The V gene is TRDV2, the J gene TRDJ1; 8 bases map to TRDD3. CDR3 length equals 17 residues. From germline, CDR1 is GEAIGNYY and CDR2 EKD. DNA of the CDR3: TGTGCCTGTGATATGGTACTGGGGGCCCTTTCCACCGACAAACTCATCTTT. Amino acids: CACDMVLGALSTDKLIF.

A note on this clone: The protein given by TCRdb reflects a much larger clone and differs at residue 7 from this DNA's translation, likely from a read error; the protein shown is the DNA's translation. CDR3 nucleotides: TGTGCCTGTGACACCCCTGGCTCCTGGGACACCCGACAGATGTTTTTC. Residues: CACDTPGSWDTRQMFF. This sequence joins TRDV2 and TRDJ3; D remains ambiguous. This CDR3 is built from 16 residues. The V gene lost 0 bases and the J gene lost 0 bases, with 5 bases spanning the gap. CDR1 is GEAIGNYY and CDR2 is EKD in the germline V gene.

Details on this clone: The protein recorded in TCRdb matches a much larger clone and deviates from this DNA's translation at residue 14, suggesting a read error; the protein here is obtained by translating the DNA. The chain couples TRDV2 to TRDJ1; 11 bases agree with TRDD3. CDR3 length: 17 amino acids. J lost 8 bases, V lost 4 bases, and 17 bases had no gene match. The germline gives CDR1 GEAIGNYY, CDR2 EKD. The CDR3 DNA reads TGTGCCTGTGAGACTCTACAGGGGTTGGGGGATACGCTGAAACTCATCTTT. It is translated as CACETLQGLGDTLKLIF.

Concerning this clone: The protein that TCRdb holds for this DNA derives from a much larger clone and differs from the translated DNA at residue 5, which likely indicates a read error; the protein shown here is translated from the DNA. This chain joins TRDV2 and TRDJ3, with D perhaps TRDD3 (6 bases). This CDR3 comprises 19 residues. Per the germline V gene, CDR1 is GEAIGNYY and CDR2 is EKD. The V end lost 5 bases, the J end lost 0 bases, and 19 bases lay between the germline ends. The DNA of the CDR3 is TGTGCCTGTGTCGCCGCTGGGGCTGTGAGCTCCTGGGACACCCGACAGATGTTTTTC. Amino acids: CACVAAGAVSSWDTRQMFF.

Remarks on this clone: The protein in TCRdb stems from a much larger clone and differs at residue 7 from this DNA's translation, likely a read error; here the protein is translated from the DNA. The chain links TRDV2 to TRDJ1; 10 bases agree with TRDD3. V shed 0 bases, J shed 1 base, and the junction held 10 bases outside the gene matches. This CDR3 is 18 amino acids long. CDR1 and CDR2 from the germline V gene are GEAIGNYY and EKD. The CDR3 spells CACDTGPGDTPSTDKLIF. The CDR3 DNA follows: TGTGCCTGTGACACCGGGCCGGGGGATACGCCGAGCACCGATAAACTCATCTTT.

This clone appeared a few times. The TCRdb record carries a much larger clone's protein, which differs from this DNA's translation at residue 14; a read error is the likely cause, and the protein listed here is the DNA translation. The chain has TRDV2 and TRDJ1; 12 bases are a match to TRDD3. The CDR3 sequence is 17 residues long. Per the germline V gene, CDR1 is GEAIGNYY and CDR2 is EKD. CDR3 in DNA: TGTGCCTGTTTACAACTGGGGGATACAGGGGGAAACGATGAACTCATCTTT. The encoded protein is CACLQLGDTGGNDELIF.

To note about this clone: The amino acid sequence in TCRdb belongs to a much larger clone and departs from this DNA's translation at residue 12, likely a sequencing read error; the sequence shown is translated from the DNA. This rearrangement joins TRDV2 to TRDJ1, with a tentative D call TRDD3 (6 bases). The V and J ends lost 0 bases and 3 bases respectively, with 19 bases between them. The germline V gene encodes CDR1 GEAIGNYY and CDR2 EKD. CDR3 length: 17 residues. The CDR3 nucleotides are TGTGCCTGTGACACCGTGGGTGGGGGTCAAAACGCCGATAAACTCATCTTT. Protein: CACDTVGGGQNADKLIF.

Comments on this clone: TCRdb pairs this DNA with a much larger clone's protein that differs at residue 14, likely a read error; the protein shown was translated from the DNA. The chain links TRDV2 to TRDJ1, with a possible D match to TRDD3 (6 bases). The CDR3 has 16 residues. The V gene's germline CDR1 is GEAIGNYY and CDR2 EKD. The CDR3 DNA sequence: TGTGCCTGTGACCCTATAAGGTTACGGGGGACCGATAAACCCATCTTT. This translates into CACDPIRLRGTDKPIF.

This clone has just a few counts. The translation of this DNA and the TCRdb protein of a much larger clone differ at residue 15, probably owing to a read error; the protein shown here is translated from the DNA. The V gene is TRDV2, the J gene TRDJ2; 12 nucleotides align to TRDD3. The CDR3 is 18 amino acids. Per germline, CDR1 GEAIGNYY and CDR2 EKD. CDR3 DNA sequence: TGTGCCTGTGACACTCTTACTGGGGGATACTCGACGACAGCACGACTCTTCTTT. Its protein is CACDTLTGGYSTTARLFF.

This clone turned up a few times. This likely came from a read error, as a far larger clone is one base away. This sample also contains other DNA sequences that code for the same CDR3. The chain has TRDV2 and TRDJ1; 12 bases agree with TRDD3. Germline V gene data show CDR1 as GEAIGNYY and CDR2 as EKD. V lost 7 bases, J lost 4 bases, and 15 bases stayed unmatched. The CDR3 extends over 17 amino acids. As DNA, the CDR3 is TGTGCCTGCTTACAACTGGGGGATACAGGGGGAAACGATAAACTCATCTTT. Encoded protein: CACLQLGDTGGNDKLIF.

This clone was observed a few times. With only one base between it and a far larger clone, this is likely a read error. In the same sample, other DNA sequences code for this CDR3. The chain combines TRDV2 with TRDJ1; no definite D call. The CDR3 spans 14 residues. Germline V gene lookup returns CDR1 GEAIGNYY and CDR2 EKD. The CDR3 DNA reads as TGTGCCTGTGACTCTGTACTGCGGTCCGACAAACTCATCTTT. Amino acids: CACDSVLRSDKLIF.

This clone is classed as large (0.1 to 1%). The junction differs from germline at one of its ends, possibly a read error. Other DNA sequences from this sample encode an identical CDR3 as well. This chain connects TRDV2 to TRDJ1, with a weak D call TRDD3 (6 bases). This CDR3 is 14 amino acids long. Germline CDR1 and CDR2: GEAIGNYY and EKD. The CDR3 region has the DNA TGTGCCCGTGAGCCCTGGGGAAACACCGATAAACTCATCTTT. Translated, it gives CAREPWGNTDKLIF.

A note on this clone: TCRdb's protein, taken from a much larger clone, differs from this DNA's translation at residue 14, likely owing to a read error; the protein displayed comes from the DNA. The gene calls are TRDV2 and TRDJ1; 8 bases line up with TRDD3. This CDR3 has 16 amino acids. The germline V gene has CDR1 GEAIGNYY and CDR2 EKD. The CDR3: CACDSVGDTQTDKPIF. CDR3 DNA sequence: TGTGCCTGTGACTCCGTCGGGGATACTCAAACCGATAAACCCATCTTT.

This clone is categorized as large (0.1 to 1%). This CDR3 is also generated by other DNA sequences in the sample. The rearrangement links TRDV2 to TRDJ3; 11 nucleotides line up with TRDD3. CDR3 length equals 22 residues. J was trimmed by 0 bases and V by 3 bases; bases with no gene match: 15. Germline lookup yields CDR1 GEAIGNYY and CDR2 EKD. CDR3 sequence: CACDETGGYPPKSSWDTRQMFF. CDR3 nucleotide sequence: TGTGCCTGTGACGAAACTGGGGGATATCCCCCCAAGAGCTCCTGGGACACCCGACAGATGTTTTTC.

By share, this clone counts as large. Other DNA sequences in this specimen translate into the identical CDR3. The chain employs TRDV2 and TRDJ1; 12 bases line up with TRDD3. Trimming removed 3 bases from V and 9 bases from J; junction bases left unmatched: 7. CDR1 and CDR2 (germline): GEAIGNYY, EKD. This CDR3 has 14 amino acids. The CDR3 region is CACDAVLGDTELIF. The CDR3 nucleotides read TGTGCCTGTGACGCGGTACTGGGGGATACCGAACTCATCTTT.

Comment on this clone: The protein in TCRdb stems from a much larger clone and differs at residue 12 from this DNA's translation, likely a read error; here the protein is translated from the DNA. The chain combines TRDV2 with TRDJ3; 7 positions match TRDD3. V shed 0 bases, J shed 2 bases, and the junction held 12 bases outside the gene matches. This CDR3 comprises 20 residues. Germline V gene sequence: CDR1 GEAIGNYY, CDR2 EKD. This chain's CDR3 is CACDTGWGTHSTWDTRQMFF. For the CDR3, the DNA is TGTGCCTGTGACACCGGTTGGGGGACGCATAGCACCTGGGACACCCGACAGATGTTTTTC.

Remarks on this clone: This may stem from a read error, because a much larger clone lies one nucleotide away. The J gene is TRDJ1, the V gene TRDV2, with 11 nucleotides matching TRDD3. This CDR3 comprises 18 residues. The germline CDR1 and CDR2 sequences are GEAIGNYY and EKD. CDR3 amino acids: CACDTVLLGDRPTDKPIF. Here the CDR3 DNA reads TGTGCCTGTGACACCGTTTTACTGGGGGATAGACCCACCGATAAACCCATCTTT.

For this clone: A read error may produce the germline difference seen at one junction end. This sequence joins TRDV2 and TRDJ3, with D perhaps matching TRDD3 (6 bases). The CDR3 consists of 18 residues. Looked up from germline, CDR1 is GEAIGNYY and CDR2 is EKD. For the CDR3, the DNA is TGTGCCTGTGACACCGCTGGGGTGAGCTCCCGGGACGCCCGACAGATGTTTTTC. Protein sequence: CACDTAGVSSRDARQMFF.

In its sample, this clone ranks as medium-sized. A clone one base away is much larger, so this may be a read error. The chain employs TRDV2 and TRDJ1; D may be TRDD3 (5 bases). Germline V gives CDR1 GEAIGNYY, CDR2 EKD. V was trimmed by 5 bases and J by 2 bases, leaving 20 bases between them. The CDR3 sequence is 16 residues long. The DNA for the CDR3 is TGTGCCTGTGGCCATCTCAGGGGAGAGAGGACCGATAAACTCATCTTT. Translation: CACGHLRGERTDKLIF.

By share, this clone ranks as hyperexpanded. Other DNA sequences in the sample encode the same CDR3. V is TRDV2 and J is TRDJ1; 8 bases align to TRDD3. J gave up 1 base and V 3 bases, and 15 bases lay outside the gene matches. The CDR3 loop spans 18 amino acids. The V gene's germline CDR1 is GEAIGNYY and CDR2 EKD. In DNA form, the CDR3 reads TGTGCCTGTGACGCGATACTGGGGGCTAGTCGCGGCACCGATAAACTCATCTTT. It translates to CACDAILGASRGTDKLIF.

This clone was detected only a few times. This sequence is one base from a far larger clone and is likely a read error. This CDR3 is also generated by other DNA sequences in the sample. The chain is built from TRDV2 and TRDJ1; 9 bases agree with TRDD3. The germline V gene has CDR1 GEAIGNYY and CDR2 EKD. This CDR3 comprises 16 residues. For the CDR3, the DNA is TGTGCCTGCGACACCTTACTGGGGGACTCCCACGATAAACTCATCTTT. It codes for CACDTLLGDSHDKLIF.

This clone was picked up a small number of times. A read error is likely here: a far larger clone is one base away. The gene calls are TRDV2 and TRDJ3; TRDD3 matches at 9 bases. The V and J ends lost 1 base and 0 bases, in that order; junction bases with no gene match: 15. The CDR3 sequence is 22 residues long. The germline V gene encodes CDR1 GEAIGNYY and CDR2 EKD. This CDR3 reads CACDTTDAGGWASSWDTRQMFF. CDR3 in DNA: TGTGCCTGTGACACAACCGATGCTGGGGGATGGGCTAGCTCCTGGGACACCCGACAGATGTTTTTC.

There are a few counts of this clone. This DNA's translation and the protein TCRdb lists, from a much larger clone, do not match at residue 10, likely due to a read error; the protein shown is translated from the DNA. CDR3 region: CACGTLLGDAPHTDKLIF. CDR3 in DNA: TGTGCCTGTGGCACTCTACTGGGGGATGCGCCACACACCGATAAACTCATCTTT. V gene TRDV2 combines with J gene TRDJ1; 10 positions agree with TRDD3. Germline-derived CDR1 and CDR2 are GEAIGNYY and EKD. The V and J ends lost 5 bases and 0 bases, in that order; junction bases with no gene match: 14. This CDR3 has 18 amino acids.

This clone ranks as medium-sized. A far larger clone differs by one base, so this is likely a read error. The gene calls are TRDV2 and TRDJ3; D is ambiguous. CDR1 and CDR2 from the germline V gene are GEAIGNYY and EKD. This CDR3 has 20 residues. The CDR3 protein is CACDTLKRIPSSRDTRQMFF. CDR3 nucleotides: TGTGCCTGTGACACCTTGAAGCGGATTCCAAGCTCCCGGGACACCCGACAGATGTTTTTC.

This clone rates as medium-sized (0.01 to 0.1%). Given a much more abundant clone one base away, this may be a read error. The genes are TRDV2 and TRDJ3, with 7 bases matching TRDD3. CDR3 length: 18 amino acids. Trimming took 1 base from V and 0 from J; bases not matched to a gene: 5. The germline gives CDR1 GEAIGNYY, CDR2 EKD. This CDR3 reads CACDTGGCSSWDTRQMFF. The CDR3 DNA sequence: TGTGCCTGTGACACAGGGGGATGCAGCTCCTGGGACACCCGACAGATGTTTTTC.

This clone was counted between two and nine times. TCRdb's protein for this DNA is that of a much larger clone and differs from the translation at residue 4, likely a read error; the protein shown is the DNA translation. CDR3 DNA sequence: TGTGCCTGTGGCTCATTATTGGGGATACGCACCGACAAACTCATCTTT. This translates into CACGSLLGIRTDKLIF. This rearrangement joins TRDV2 to TRDJ1, with TRDD3 matching 9 bases. This CDR3 is 16 amino acids long. Germline V CDR1 and CDR2: GEAIGNYY, EKD.

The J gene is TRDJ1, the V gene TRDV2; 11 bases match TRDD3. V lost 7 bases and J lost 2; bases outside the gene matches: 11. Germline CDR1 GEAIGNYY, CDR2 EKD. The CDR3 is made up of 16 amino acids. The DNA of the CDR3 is TGTGCCTGCCACTTACTGGGGGATAGTAAAACCGATAAACTCATCTTT. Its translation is CACHLLGDSKTDKLIF.

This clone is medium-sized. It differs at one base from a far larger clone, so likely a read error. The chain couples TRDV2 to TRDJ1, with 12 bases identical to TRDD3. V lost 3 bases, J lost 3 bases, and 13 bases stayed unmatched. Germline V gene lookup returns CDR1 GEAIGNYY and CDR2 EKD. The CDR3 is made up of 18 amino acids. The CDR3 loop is CACDLILGDTRYADKLIF. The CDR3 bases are TGTGCCTGTGACCTTATACTGGGGGATACACGGTACGCCGATAAACTCATCTTT.

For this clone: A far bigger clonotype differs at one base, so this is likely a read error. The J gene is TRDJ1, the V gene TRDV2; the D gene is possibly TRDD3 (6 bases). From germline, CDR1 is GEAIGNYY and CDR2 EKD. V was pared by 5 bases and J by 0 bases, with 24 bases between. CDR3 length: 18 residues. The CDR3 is CACGTVGVVGVDTDKLIF. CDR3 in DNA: TGTGCCTGTGGCACAGTAGGCGTGGTGGGGGTCGACACCGATAAACTCATCTTT.